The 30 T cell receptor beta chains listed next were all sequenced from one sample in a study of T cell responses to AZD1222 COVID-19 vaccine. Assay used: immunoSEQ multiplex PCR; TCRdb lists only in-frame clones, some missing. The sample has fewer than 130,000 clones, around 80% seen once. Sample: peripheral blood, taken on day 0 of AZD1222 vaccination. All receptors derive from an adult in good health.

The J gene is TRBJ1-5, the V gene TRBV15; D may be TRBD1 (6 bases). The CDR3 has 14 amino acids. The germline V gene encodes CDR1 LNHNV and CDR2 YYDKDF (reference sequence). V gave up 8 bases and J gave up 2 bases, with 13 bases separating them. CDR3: CATAEGGGNQPQHF. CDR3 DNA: TGTGCCACCGCCGAGGGGGGAGGCAATCAGCCCCAGCATTTT.

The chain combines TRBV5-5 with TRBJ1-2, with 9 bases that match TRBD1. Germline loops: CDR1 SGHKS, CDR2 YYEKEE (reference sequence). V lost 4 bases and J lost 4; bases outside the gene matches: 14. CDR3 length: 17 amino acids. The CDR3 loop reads CASSPGTGLLVGYGYTF. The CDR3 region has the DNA TGTGCCAGCAGCCCCGGGACAGGGCTTCTCGTCGGCTATGGCTACACCTTC.

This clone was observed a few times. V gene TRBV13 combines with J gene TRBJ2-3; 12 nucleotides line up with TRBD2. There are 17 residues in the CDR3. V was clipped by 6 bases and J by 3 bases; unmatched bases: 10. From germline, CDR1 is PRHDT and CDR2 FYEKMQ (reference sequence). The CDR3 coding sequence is TGTGCCAGCAGTGGTCTAGCGGGGGGGCTTAGTACAGATACGCAGTATTTT. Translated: CASSGLAGGLSTDTQYF.

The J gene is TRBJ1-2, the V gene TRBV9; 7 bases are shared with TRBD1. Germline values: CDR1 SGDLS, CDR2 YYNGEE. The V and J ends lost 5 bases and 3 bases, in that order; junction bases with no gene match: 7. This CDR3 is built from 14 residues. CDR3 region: CASSRTGVDYGYTF. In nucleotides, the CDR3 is TGTGCCAGCAGTAGAACAGGGGTAGACTATGGCTACACCTTC. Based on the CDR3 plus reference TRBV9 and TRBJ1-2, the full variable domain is DSGVTQTPKHLITATGQRVTLRCSPRSGDLSVYWYQQSLDQGLQFLIQYYNGEERAKGNILERFSAQQFPDLHSELNLSSLELGDSALYFCASSRTGVDYGYTFGSGTRLTVV.

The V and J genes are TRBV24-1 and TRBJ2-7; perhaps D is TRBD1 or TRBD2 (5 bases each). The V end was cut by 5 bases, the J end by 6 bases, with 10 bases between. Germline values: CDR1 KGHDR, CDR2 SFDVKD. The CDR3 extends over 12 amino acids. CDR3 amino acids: CATSAVGGEQYF. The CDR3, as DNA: TGTGCCACCAGTGCGGTTGGGGGCGAGCAGTACTTC.

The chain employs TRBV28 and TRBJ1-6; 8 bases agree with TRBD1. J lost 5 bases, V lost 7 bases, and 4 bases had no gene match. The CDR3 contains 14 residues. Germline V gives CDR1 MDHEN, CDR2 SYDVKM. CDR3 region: CASTRGQNNSPLHF. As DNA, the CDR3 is TGTGCCAGCACCAGGGGGCAAAATAATTCACCCCTCCACTTT.

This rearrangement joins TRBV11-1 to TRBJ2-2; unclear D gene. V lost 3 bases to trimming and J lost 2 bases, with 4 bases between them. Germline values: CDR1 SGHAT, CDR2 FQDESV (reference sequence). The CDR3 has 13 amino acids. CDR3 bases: TGTGCCAGCAGCTTGGAAAACACCGGGGAGCTGTTTTTT. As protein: CASSLENTGELFF.

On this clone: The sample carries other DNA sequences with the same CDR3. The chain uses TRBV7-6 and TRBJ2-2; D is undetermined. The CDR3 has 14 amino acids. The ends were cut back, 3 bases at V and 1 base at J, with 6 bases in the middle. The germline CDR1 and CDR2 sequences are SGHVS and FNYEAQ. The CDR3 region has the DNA TGTGCCAGCAGCTTGGGCGGGAACACCGGGGAGCTGTTTTTT. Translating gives CASSLGGNTGELFF. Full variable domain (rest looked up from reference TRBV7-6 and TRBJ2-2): GAGVSQSPRYKVTKRGQDVALRCDPISGHVSLYWYRQALGQGPEFLTYFNYEAQQDKSGLPNDRFSAERPEGSISTLTIQRTEQRDSAMYRCASSLGGNTGELFFGEGSRLTVL.

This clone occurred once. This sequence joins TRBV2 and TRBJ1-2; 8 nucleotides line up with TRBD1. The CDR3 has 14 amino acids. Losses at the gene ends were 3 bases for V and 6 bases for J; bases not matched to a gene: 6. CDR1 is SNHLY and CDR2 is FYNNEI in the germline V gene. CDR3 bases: TGTGCCAGCAGTGATCTAAGGACAGGGAATGGCTACACCTTC. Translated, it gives CASSDLRTGNGYTF.

The CDR3 DNA reads TGCAGTGCTACTGACTACAGGGGCGCCAATCAGCCCCAGCATTTT. As protein: CSATDYRGANQPQHF. V usage is TRBV20-1 and J usage is TRBJ1-5, with 7 bases matching TRBD1. V shed 4 bases and J 3 bases; nucleotides not matched to a gene: 9. The germline V gene has CDR1 DFQATT and CDR2 SNEGSKA (reference sequence). This CDR3 contains 15 residues.

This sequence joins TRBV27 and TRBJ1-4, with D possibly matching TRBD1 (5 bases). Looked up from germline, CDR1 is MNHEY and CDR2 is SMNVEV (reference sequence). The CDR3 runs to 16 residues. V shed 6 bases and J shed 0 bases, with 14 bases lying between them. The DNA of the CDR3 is TGTGCCAGCAGAATCCGAGGGGCGGCAACTAATGAAAAACTGTTTTTT. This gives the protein CASRIRGAATNEKLFF. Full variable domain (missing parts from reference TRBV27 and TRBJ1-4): EAQVTQNPRYLITVTGKKLTVTCSQNMNHEYMSWYRQDPGLGLRQIYYSMNVEVTDKGDVPEGYKVSRKEKRNFPLILESPSPNQTSLYFCASRIRGAATNEKLFFGSGTQLSVL.

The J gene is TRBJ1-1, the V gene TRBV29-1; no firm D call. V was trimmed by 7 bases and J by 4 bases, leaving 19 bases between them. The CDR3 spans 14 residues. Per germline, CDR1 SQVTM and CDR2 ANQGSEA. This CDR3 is CSARGIRERTEAFF. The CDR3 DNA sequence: TGCAGCGCCCGGGGAATACGGGAGCGCACTGAAGCTTTCTTT.

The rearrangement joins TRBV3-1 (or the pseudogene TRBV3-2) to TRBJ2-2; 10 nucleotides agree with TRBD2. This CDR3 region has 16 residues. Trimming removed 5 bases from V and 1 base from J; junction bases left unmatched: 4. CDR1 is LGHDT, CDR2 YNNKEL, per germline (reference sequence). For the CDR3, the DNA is TGTGCCAGCAGCTTTTGGACTAGCGGGAACACCGGGGAGCTGTTTTTT. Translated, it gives CASSFWTSGNTGELFF.

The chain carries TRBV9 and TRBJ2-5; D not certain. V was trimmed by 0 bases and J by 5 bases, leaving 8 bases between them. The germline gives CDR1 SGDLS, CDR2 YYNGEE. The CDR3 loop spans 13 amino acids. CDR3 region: CASSVEGFETQYF. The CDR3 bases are TGTGCCAGCAGCGTAGAAGGGTTTGAGACCCAGTACTTC.

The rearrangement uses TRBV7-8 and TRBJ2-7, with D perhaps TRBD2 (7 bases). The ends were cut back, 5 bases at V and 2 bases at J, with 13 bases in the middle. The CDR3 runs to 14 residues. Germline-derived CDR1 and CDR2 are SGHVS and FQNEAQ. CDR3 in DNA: TGTGCCAGCAGCCCAAGAGGGGGGGCCTACGAGCAGTACTTC. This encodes CASSPRGGAYEQYF.

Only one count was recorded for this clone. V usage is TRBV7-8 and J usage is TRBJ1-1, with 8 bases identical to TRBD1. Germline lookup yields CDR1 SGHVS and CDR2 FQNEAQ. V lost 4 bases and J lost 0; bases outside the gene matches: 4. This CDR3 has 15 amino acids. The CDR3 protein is CASSYGQGLNTEAFF. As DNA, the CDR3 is TGTGCCAGCAGCTACGGACAGGGCTTGAACACTGAAGCTTTCTTT.

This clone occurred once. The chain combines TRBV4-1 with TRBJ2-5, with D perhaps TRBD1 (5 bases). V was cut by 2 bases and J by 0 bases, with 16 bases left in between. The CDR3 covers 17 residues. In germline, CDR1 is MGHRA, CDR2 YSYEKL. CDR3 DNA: TGCGCCAGCAGCCAAATGCAGGGAAGGACGTACCAAGAGACCCAGTACTTC. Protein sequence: CASSQMQGRTYQETQYF.

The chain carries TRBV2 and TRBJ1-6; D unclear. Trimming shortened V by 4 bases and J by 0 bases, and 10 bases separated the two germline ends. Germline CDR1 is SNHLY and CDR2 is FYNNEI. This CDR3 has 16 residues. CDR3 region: CASSAGGNSYNSPLHF. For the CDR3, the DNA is TGTGCCAGCAGTGCGGGAGGGAACTCCTATAATTCACCCCTCCACTTT.

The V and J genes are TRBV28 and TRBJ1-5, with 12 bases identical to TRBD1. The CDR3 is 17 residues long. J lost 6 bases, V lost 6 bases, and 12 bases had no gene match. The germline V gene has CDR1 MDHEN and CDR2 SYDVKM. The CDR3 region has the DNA TGTGCCAGCAGCCTTCCCGGTGGGACAGGGGGCAGTCAGCCCCAGCATTTT. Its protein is CASSLPGGTGGSQPQHF. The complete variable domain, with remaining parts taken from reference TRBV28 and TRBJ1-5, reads DVKVTQSSRYLVKRTGEKVFLECVQDMDHENMFWYRQDPGLGLRLIYFSYDVKMKEKGDIPEGYSVSREKKERFSLILESASTNQTSMYLCASSLPGGTGGSQPQHFGDGTRLSIL.

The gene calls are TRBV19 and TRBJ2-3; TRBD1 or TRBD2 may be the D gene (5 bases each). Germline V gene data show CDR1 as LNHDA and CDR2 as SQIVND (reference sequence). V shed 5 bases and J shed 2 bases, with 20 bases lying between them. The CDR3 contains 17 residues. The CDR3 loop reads CASSPGRDRLFTDTQYF. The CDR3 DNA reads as TGTGCCAGTAGTCCAGGGAGAGACAGACTATTCACAGATACGCAGTATTTT. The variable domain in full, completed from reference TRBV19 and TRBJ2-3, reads DGGITQSPKYLFRKEGQNVTLSCEQNLNHDAMYWYRQDPGQGLRLIYYSQIVNDFQKGDIAEGYSVSREKKESFPLTVTSAQKNPTAFYLCASSPGRDRLFTDTQYFGPGTRLTVL.

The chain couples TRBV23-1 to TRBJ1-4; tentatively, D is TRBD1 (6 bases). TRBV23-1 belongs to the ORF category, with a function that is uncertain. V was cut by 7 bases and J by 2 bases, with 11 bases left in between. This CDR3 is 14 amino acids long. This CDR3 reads CASKDRSTNEKLFF. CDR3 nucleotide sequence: TGCGCCAGCAAAGACAGGTCGACTAATGAAAAACTGTTTTTT.

The CDR3 DNA reads as TGTGCCAGCAGTTTAACAGGACACCTCTCTGGAAACACCATATATTTT. Protein sequence: CASSLTGHLSGNTIYF. V gene TRBV27 combines with J gene TRBJ1-3; the D gene is possibly TRBD1 (5 bases). This CDR3 has 16 amino acids. Germline lookup yields CDR1 MNHEY and CDR2 SMNVEV (reference sequence). V was cut by 2 bases and J by 0 bases, with 11 bases left in between.

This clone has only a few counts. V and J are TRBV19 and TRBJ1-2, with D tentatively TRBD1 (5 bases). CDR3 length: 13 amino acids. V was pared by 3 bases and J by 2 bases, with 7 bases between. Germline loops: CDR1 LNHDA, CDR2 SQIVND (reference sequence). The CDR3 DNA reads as TGTGCCAGTAGTATCCAGGGAAACTATGGCTACACCTTC. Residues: CASSIQGNYGYTF. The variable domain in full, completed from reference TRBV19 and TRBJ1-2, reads DGGITQSPKYLFRKEGQNVTLSCEQNLNHDAMYWYRQDPGQGLRLIYYSQIVNDFQKGDIAEGYSVSREKKESFPLTVTSAQKNPTAFYLCASSIQGNYGYTFGSGTRLTVV.

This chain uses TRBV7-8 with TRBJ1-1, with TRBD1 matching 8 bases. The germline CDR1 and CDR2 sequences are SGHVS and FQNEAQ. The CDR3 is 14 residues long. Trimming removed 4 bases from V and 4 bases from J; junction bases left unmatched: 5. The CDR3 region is CASSSSTGGTEAFF. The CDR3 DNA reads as TGTGCCAGCAGCTCCTCTACAGGGGGCACTGAAGCTTTCTTT.

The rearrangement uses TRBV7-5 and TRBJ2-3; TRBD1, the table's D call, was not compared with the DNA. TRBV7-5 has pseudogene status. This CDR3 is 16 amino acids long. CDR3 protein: CARSPRAGGRENTQYF. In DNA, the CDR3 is TGTGCCAGAAGCCCCCGGGCAGGGGGGCGAGAAAATACGCAGTATTTT.

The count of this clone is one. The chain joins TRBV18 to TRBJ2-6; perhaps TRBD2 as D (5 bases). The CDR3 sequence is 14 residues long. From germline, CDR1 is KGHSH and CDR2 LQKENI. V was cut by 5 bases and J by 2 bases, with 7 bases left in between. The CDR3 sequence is CASSRLTGANVLTF. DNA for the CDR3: TGTGCCAGCTCAAGACTAACTGGGGCCAACGTCCTGACTTTC.

CDR3 residues: CAIGTSGYNEQFF. CDR3 nucleotides: TGTGCCATCGGGACTAGTGGATACAATGAGCAGTTCTTC. V and J are TRBV24-1 and TRBJ2-1; TRBD2 matches at 8 bases. J lost 4 bases, V lost 11 bases, and 6 bases had no gene match. Germline V gene sequence: CDR1 KGHDR, CDR2 SFDVKD. The CDR3 has 13 amino acids.

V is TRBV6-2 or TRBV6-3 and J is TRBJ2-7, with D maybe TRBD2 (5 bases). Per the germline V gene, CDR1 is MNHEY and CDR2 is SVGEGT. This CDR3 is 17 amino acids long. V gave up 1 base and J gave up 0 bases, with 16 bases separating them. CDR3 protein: CASSYWEQAVLSYEQYF. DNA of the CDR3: TGTGCCAGCAGTTACTGGGAGCAAGCGGTTCTCTCCTACGAGCAGTACTTC.

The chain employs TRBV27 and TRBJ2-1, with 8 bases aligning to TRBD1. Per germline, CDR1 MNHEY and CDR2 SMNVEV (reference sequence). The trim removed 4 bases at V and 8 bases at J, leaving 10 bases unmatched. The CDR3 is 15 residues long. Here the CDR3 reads CASSSPGQVKDEQFF. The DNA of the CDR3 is TGTGCCAGCAGTTCCCCGGGACAGGTCAAAGATGAGCAGTTCTTC.

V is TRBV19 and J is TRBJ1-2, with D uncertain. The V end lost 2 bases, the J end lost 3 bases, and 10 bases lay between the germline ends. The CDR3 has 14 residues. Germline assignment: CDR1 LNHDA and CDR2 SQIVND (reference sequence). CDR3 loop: CASSITVTYYGYTF. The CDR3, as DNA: TGTGCCAGTAGTATAACGGTTACGTACTATGGCTACACCTTC.